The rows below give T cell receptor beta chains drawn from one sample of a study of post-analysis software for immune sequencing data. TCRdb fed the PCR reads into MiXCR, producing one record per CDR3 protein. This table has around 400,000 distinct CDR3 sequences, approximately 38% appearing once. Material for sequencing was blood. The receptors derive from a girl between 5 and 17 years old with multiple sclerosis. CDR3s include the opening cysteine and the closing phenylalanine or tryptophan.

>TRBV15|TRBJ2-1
CATSRVAGEQFF
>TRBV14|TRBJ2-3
CASSHNLGPAGTITDTQYF
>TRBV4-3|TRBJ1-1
CASSQERARIGEAFF
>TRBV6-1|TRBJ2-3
CASSKTGNTQYF
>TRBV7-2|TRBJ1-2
CASSLIFSRDYGYTF
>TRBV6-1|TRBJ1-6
CASSTTGVGSPLHF
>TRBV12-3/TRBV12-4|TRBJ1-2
CASSLSRTNYGYTF
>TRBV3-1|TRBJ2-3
CASSPRLAGVDTDTQYF
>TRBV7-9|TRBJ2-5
CASSLNQQARGTQYF
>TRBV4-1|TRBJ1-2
CASSEPEGQGHYGYTF
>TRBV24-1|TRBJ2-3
CATSGTRDTDTQYF
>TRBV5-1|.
CAFPGQGANEQYF
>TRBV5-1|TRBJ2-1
CASQEQGSSYNEQFF
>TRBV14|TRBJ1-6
CASSNSGTLHF
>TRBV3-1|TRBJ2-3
CASSQVEGPSTDTQYF
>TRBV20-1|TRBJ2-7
CSARDGLAGAYEQYF
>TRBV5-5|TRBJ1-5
CASSSHRGLSNQPQHF
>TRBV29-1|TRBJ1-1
CSGLRGAMNTEAFF
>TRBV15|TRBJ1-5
CATSRAGGNDNQPQHF
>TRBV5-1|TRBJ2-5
CASSGGGVRETQYF
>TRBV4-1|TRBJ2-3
CASSQGLITDTQYF
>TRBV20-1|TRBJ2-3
CSARGRTSGSDTQYF
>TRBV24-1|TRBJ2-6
CATSGSSGANVLTF
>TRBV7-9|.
CASSLAGWETQYF
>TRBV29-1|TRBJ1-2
CSAGQFNYGYTF
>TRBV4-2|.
CASSQEIEDEQYF
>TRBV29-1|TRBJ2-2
CSVRTAGELFF
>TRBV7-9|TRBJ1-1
CASSLALVQGDTEAFF
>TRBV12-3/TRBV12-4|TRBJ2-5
CASSGAFQETQYF
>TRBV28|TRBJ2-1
CASSSDRSPSFDEQFF
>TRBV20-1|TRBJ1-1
CSATMGANTEAFF
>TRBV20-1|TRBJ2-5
CSVWGSGDGQETQYF
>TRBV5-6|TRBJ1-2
CASSLSWGRAIGYTF
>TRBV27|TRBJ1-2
CASSLTGPSYYGYTF
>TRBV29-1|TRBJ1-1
CSVVKEMNTEAFF
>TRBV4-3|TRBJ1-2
CASSQDWTGVYGYTF
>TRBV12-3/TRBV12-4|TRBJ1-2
CASLGQLSYGYTF
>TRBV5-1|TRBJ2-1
CASSLAFGEQFF
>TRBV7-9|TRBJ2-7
CASSPGTVGPWEQYF
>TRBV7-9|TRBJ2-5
CASSPRQGNNEQYF
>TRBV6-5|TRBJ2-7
CASSHRDRSSEQYF
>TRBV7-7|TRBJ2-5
CASSLTPSGQETQYF
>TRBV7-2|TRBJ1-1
CASSPTVRLSNTEAFF
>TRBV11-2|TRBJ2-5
CASSLGHPGQGEETQYF
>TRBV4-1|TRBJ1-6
CASSQNEGVLGNSPLHF